Below are 11 T cell receptor beta chains sequenced from a single sample in a study of blood T cell repertoires in COVID-19. Some clones are missing from TCRdb's copy, which holds only in-frame ones; the method was immunoSEQ multiplex PCR. The repertoire holds 250,000 to 300,000 clones, with approximately 86% as singletons. The sequenced sample consisted of peripheral blood. The receptors were sampled from a man between 18 and 35 years old with active or convalescent COVID-19.

The chain combines TRBV4-3 with TRBJ2-3, with no clear D. The V end lost 2 bases, the J end lost 5 bases, and 8 bases lay between the germline ends. The CDR3 totals 13 residues. CDR1 is LGHNA and CDR2 is YSLEER in the germline V gene. CDR3 nucleotide sequence: TGCGCCAGCAGCCAATCACACCAAGATACGCAGTATTTT. This sequence encodes CASSQSHQDTQYF.

This sequence joins TRBV28 and TRBJ2-7; TRBD1 matches 7 bases. Looked up from germline, CDR1 is MDHEN and CDR2 is SYDVKM. The CDR3 has 15 amino acids. J gave up 0 bases and V 6 bases, and 8 bases lay outside the gene matches. The CDR3 DNA follows: TGTGCCAGCAGCAGACAGGGAGAAAGCTCCTACGAGCAGTACTTC. Its translation: CASSRQGESSYEQYF.

The V gene is TRBV5-1, the J gene TRBJ1-4; 7 bases are shared with TRBD1. V trimming: 3 bases; J trimming: 3 bases; junction bases outside the gene matches: 5. This CDR3 contains 15 residues. CDR1 SGHRS and CDR2 YFSETQ come from the germline V gene. The CDR3 bases are TGCGCCAGCAGCTCCGGGGACAGCCCTAATGAAAAACTGTTTTTT. This sequence encodes CASSSGDSPNEKLFF.

CDR3 coding DNA: TGCGCCAGCAGCGCGATGAGCACAGATACGCAGTATTTT. Its protein product is CASSAMSTDTQYF. The chain recombines TRBV5-1 with TRBJ2-3; no firm D call. Trimming pared 4 bases from V and 0 bases from J, leaving 6 bases between. Germline lookup yields CDR1 SGHRS and CDR2 YFSETQ. The CDR3 extends over 13 amino acids. Looking up the rest from reference TRBV5-1 and TRBJ2-3 gives the full variable domain: KAGVTQTPRYLIKTRGQQVTLSCSPISGHRSVSWYQQTPGQGLQFLFEYFSETQRNKGNFPGRFSGRQFSNSRSEMNVSTLELGDSALYLCASSAMSTDTQYFGPGTRLTVL.

This sequence joins TRBV29-1 and TRBJ1-4; the D gene is possibly TRBD1 (6 bases). The germline gives CDR1 SQVTM, CDR2 ANQGSEA. This CDR3 has 13 amino acids. Trimming took off 5 bases at V and 1 base at J, with 8 bases between the two ends. The CDR3 DNA is TGCAGCGTTTCGACAGGAACTAATGAAAAACTGTTTTTT. It yields the protein CSVSTGTNEKLFF.

Notes on this clone: Other DNA variants within this sample encode the same CDR3. This chain links TRBV6-5 with TRBJ2-2, with D uncertain. The germline gives CDR1 MNHEY, CDR2 SVGAGI. Trimming stripped 2 bases from V and 8 bases from J, with 6 bases between. The CDR3 runs to 12 residues. CDR3 sequence: CASSYRAGELFF. The CDR3, as DNA: TGTGCCAGCAGTTACCGAGCTGGGGAGCTGTTTTTT.

The CDR3 DNA is TGTGCCAGCAGCGCCGGGACAGGGATGTCACCCCTCCACTTT. This gives the protein CASSAGTGMSPLHF. The genes are TRBV5-6 and TRBJ1-6; 9 positions match TRBD1. The CDR3 extends over 14 amino acids. Germline values: CDR1 SGHDT, CDR2 YYEEEE. With V trimmed by 4 bases and J by 10 bases, 6 bases remained unmatched.

The V call is TRBV28, the J call TRBJ2-2; no definite D call. The CDR3 contains 15 residues. V lost 2 bases and J 0 bases, leaving 7 bases between the germline ends. CDR1 MDHEN and CDR2 SYDVKM come from the germline V gene. The CDR3 reads CASSLGSANTGELFF. In nucleotides, the CDR3 is TGTGCCAGCAGTTTAGGCTCAGCGAACACCGGGGAGCTGTTTTTT. The full variable domain, rest sourced from reference TRBV28 and TRBJ2-2, is DVKVTQSSRYLVKRTGEKVFLECVQDMDHENMFWYRQDPGLGLRLIYFSYDVKMKEKGDIPEGYSVSREKKERFSLILESASTNQTSMYLCASSLGSANTGELFFGEGSRLTVL.

The CDR3 DNA reads TGTGCCAGCTCACCACCTTTCGGACTAGCGGGAAAAATCCAAGAGACCCAGTACTTC. Its protein product is CASSPPFGLAGKIQETQYF. The J gene is TRBJ2-5, the V gene TRBV18; 12 bases agree with TRBD2. Per the germline V gene, CDR1 is KGHSH and CDR2 is LQKENI. V was clipped by 0 bases and J by 1 base; unmatched bases: 9. This CDR3 comprises 19 residues.

The V and J genes are TRBV5-1 and TRBJ1-4; 12 bases align to TRBD1. Trimming removed 4 bases from V and 8 bases from J; junction bases left unmatched: 9. This CDR3 region has 16 residues. CDR1 is SGHRS and CDR2 is YFSETQ in the germline V gene. Written as DNA, the CDR3 is TGCGCCAGCAGCACCGGGACAGGGGGCTTAGACGAAAAACTGTTTTTT. Translating gives CASSTGTGGLDEKLFF.

This sequence joins TRBV29-1 and TRBJ1-1, with D hard to call. The V end lost 3 bases, the J end lost 0 bases, and 14 bases lay between the germline ends. The CDR3 is 15 amino acids. Germline CDR1 SQVTM, CDR2 ANQGSEA. CDR3: CSVDSSGSVNTEAFF. The CDR3 DNA reads as TGCAGCGTTGACTCTTCGGGGTCGGTGAACACTGAAGCTTTCTTT.